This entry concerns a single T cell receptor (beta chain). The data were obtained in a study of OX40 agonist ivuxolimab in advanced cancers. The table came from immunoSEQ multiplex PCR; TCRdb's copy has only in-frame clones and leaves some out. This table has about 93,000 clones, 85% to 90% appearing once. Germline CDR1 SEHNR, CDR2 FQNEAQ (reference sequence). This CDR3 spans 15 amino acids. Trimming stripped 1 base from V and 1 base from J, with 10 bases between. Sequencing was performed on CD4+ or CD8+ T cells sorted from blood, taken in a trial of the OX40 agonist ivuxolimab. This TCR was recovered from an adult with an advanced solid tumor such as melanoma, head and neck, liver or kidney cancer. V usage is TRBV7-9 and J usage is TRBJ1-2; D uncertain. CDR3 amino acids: CASSLGGGGNYGYTF. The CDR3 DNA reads TGTGCCAGCAGCTTAGGGGGTGGCGGTAACTATGGCTACACCTTC.